This TCR beta chain was obtained from a study of technical replicates of blood from a handful of donors. In germline, CDR1 is MNHNS, CDR2 SASEGT. This CDR3 region has 15 residues. Unmatched junction bases numbered 13, after V lost 6 bases and J lost 5 bases. The repertoire was sequenced with immunoSEQ multiplex PCR; TCRdb's copy has only in-frame clones and lacks some. There are under 90,000 clones in the sample; 93% occur only once, and roughly 0.25% lies in the top ten. The clonotype was recovered from a human donor in good health. Sequenced input: T cells isolated from PBMCs. J is TRBJ2-7 and V is TRBV6-1, with 7 bases fitting TRBD1. The CDR3 spells CASRQGYRGSDEQYF. The CDR3 region has the DNA TGTGCCAGCAGACAGGGGTACAGGGGATCGGACGAGCAGTACTTC.